Presented here are 20 T cell receptor beta chains from one specimen sequenced in a study of T-cell memory formation after mild COVID-19. TCRdb re-derived calls from the 5' RACE reads in MiXCR, one entry per CDR3 protein. The sample yields about 400,000 distinct CDR3 sequences, about an eighth seen once. Sequenced sample: PBMCs or a T cell subset sorted from them (not recorded which). These receptors originate from a man aged 18-30 years who had mild COVID-19 (a few samples of this study predate the infection). Cell type and time point are not known.

This clonotype was detected only once. The rearrangement links TRBV19 to TRBJ2-1; 10 bases map to TRBD2. This CDR3 comprises 17 residues. Germline CDR1 is LNHDA and CDR2 is SQIVND (reference sequence). Losses at the gene ends were 5 bases for V and 0 bases for J; bases not matched to a gene: 7. CDR3 in amino acids: CASSVTSGESSYNEQFF. CDR3 sequence (DNA): TGTGCCAGTAGTGTCACTAGCGGGGAAAGCTCCTACAATGAGCAGTTCTTC.

This clonotype was counted a few times. The chain uses TRBV7-9 and TRBJ2-7; D not resolved. The V gene lost 3 bases and the J gene lost 1 base, with 4 bases spanning the gap. Germline V gives CDR1 SEHNR, CDR2 FQNEAQ (reference sequence). The CDR3 extends over 12 amino acids. The CDR3 loop reads CASSFKSYEQYF. The CDR3 bases are TGTGCCAGCAGCTTTAAGTCCTACGAGCAGTACTTC.

Ten or more counts support this clonotype. The chain combines TRBV6-5 with TRBJ1-3; D is perhaps TRBD1 (5 bases). V was clipped by 8 bases and J by 0 bases, with 17 bases between them. There are 16 residues in the CDR3. Per germline, CDR1 MNHEY and CDR2 SVGAGI. The CDR3 DNA follows: TGTGCCAGCGCCCCCCTCCCAGGGTCCTCTGGAAACACCATATATTTT. Protein product: CASAPLPGSSGNTIYF.

The V gene is TRBV30, the J gene TRBJ1-4, with 7 bases aligning to TRBD1. CDR3 length equals 15 residues. V dropped 0 bases and J dropped 6; count of bases not matched to a gene: 7. The germline V gene encodes CDR1 GTSNPN and CDR2 SVGIG (reference sequence). CDR3 protein: CAWSVQAGGDEKLFF. CDR3 nucleotide sequence: TGTGCCTGGAGTGTACAGGCAGGGGGTGATGAAAAACTGTTTTTT.

In its sample, this clonotype was seen a few times. This chain connects TRBV28 to TRBJ1-5; D might be TRBD1 (5 bases). CDR3 length: 15 residues. Germline V gene lookup returns CDR1 MDHEN and CDR2 SYDVKM. Trimming took 6 bases from V and 5 from J, leaving 17 bases between them. CDR3 in amino acids: CASSHAGGRHQPQHF. The DNA of the CDR3 is TGTGCCAGCAGCCATGCGGGGGGTCGTCATCAGCCCCAGCATTTT.

This clonotype was observed a handful of times. The chain joins TRBV2 to TRBJ2-5, with unresolved D. CDR3 size: 13 residues. Trimming cost V 7 bases and J 2 bases, with 11 bases left between them. Per germline, CDR1 SNHLY and CDR2 FYNNEI. CDR3 coding DNA: TGTGCCAGCACTAAGGGTCAACAAGAGACCCAGTACTTC. Amino acid sequence: CASTKGQQETQYF.

This clonotype was found many times. The V and J genes are TRBV6-6 and TRBJ2-7; D tentatively fits TRBD1 or TRBD2 (5 bases each). V was shortened by 2 bases and J by 2 bases, with 7 bases between the two germline ends. The CDR3 is 13 amino acids. In germline, CDR1 is MNHNY, CDR2 SVGAGI (reference sequence). The CDR3 here is CASSYGGTYEQYF. The CDR3 region has the DNA TGTGCCAGCAGTTACGGGGGTACCTACGAGCAGTACTTC.

This clonotype has a count of ten or more. The rearrangement links TRBV4-1 to TRBJ1-5; D not resolved. Between the trimmed V and J ends, which lost 1 base and 0 bases, there was a span of 7 bases. CDR3 size: 15 residues. Germline V lookup: CDR1 MGHRA, CDR2 YSYEKL. In nucleotides, the CDR3 is TGCGCCAGCAGCCAAGTACGGCATAGCAATCAGCCCCAGCATTTT. This codes for CASSQVRHSNQPQHF.

The V call is TRBV4-2, the J call TRBJ2-3; 8 nucleotides line up with TRBD2. With 1 base clipped from V and 2 bases from J, the junction kept 8 bases outside the gene matches. Germline V gene sequence: CDR1 LGHNA, CDR2 YNFKEQ. This CDR3 is built from 17 residues. For the CDR3, the DNA is TGTGCCAGCAGCCAAGTATTGACGGGGGGGGCCACAGATACGCAGTATTTT. Its translation: CASSQVLTGGATDTQYF.

The V gene is TRBV10-3, the J gene TRBJ1-6; D gene uncertain. The V gene's germline CDR1 is ENHRY and CDR2 SYGVKD. The CDR3 has 13 residues. Trimming pared 2 bases from V and 14 bases from J, leaving 13 bases between. CDR3 sequence: CAISEVPSVTLHF. The CDR3 bases are TGTGCCATCAGTGAGGTCCCGTCGGTGACCCTCCACTTT.

The chain joins TRBV11-2 to TRBJ1-1, with 8 bases matching TRBD1. Trimming cost V 4 bases and J 4 bases; bases outside gene matches: 8. Germline values: CDR1 SGHAT, CDR2 FQNNGV. The CDR3 totals 15 residues. This CDR3 is CASSSGGQGATEAFF. The CDR3 nucleotides read TGTGCCAGCAGCTCAGGAGGGCAGGGGGCCACTGAAGCTTTCTTT.

J is TRBJ2-2 and V is TRBV30; D gene uncertain. V lost 3 bases and J lost 4, with 15 bases in between. This CDR3 region has 15 residues. The V gene's germline CDR1 is GTSNPN and CDR2 SVGIG (reference sequence). CDR3 nucleotides: TGTGCCTGGAGCCTTGGCAGGTCGGGCACCGGGGAGCTGTTTTTT. Its protein is CAWSLGRSGTGELFF.

The chain couples TRBV5-6 to TRBJ1-1; D is uncertain. Deletions cut 6 bases from V and 4 bases from J, with 13 bases between. The germline gives CDR1 SGHDT, CDR2 YYEEEE. This CDR3 has 13 amino acids. CDR3 amino acids: CASTTRGFTEAFF. CDR3 coding DNA: TGTGCCAGCACCACCCGAGGGTTCACTGAAGCTTTCTTT.

J is TRBJ1-4 and V is TRBV2; the D is unclear. CDR1 SNHLY and CDR2 FYNNEI come from the germline V gene. V lost 7 bases to trimming and J lost 4 bases, with 7 bases between them. This CDR3 comprises 12 residues. The CDR3 region is CASMPVNEKLFF. The CDR3 DNA is TGTGCCAGCATGCCTGTTAATGAAAAACTGTTTTTT.

This clonotype was seen more than once but under ten times. The chain combines TRBV7-3 with TRBJ1-6; D may be TRBD1 (5 bases). The CDR3 has 15 amino acids. V lost 5 bases and J 9 bases, leaving 17 bases between the germline ends. Germline lookup yields CDR1 SGHTA and CDR2 FQGTGA. The DNA for the CDR3 is TGTGCCAGCAGCCCCGAAAGGGGTTCCGGTTCACCCCTCCACTTT. Encoded protein: CASSPERGSGSPLHF.

The table lists this clonotype with a few counts. The chain combines TRBV7-9 with TRBJ2-7; tentatively, D is TRBD1 (6 bases). The CDR3 consists of 15 residues. The V end was cut by 5 bases, the J end by 2 bases, with 16 bases between. The germline gives CDR1 SEHNR, CDR2 FQNEAQ (reference sequence). The CDR3: CASSAGPRQAYEQYF. CDR3 sequence (DNA): TGTGCCAGCAGCGCGGGTCCTAGACAGGCCTACGAGCAGTACTTC.

This chain connects TRBV12-3 or TRBV12-4 to TRBJ2-5, with 7 bases identical to TRBD1. The tail of the sequence fits TRBJ2-1 better, so the J call may be wrong. The CDR3 spans 13 residues. The CDR3 loop is CASNLGQQETQFF. Written as DNA, the CDR3 is TGTGCCAGCAACTTGGGACAGCAAGAGACCCAGTTCTTC.

This clonotype was seen many times. The rearrangement joins TRBV4-1 to TRBJ1-1, with a tentative D call TRBD1 (5 bases). The ends were cut back, 4 bases at V and 2 bases at J, with 17 bases in the middle. CDR3 length: 16 amino acids. Germline-derived CDR1 and CDR2 are MGHRA and YSYEKL. The CDR3 sequence: CASSRLPQTVNTEAFF. In nucleotides, the CDR3 is TGCGCCAGCAGCCGCCTCCCCCAGACAGTAAACACTGAAGCTTTCTTT.

This clonotype has more than one count but fewer than ten. J is TRBJ2-7 and V is TRBV9, with 8 bases lining up with TRBD1. There are 14 residues in the CDR3. V lost 2 bases, J lost 2 bases, and 3 bases stayed unmatched. Germline V lookup: CDR1 SGDLS, CDR2 YYNGEE. The CDR3 loop reads CASSVTGDAYEQYF. The CDR3 coding sequence is TGTGCCAGCAGCGTGACAGGGGACGCCTACGAGCAGTACTTC. Variable domain in full (rest from reference TRBV9 and TRBJ2-7): DSGVTQTPKHLITATGQRVTLRCSPRSGDLSVYWYQQSLDQGLQFLIQYYNGEERAKGNILERFSAQQFPDLHSELNLSSLELGDSALYFCASSVTGDAYEQYFGPGTRLTVT.

This clonotype turned up a few times. The chain couples TRBV5-1 to TRBJ1-6; weak D call: TRBD1 (5 bases). The CDR3 extends over 14 amino acids. V was clipped by 4 bases and J by 8 bases, with 13 bases between them. CDR1 is SGHRS, CDR2 YFSETQ, per germline. CDR3 DNA sequence: TGCGCCAGCAGCGGACATACAGGCGATTCACCCCTCCACTTT. This translates into CASSGHTGDSPLHF.